Listed below are T cell receptor beta chains from one sample, sequenced in a study of T-cell memory formation after mild COVID-19. TCRdb fed the 5' RACE reads into MiXCR, producing one record per CDR3 protein. The table lists fewer than 700,000 distinct CDR3 sequences, about 20% of them singletons. The sequencing sample was made of PBMCs or a T cell subset sorted from them (not recorded which). These receptor sequences come from an adult woman who had mild COVID-19 (a few samples of this study predate the infection). Cell type and time point are not known. CDR3s leave out the opening cysteine and the closing phenylalanine or tryptophan.

J | V | CDR3
TRBJ2-1 | TRBV12-3/TRBV12-4 | ASSSHSRGVNNEQF
TRBJ2-3 | TRBV14 | ASSTRATKHTQY
TRBJ2-2 | TRBV24-1 | ATSDEAGSRSGELF
TRBJ2-5 | TRBV5-1 | ASRTRMTGEETQY
TRBJ2-5 | TRBV29-1 | SVRKGLQETQY
TRBJ2-2 | TRBV18 | ASSLQGANGELF
TRBJ2-5 | TRBV11-3 | ASSYPGLAGEETQY
TRBJ1-2 | TRBV11-2 | ASSLGRVGYT
TRBJ2-1 | TRBV9 | ASSPRSGTSARSYNEQF
TRBJ2-7 | TRBV7-9 | ASSPTEGIYYEQY
TRBJ1-6 | TRBV7-9 | ASRDPGTGNSPLH
TRBJ2-1 | TRBV7-9 | ASSLAGTRDDNEQF
TRBJ2-1 | TRBV7-9 | ASSYPPGQVYNEQF
TRBJ2-1 | TRBV4-1 | ASSQPPGQGMNEQF
TRBJ1-5 | TRBV6-6 | ASSSGNQPQH
TRBJ2-1 | TRBV5-1 | ASSLPPGGYNEQF
TRBJ2-7 | TRBV10-3 | AIRGLEGRSRYEQY
TRBJ2-1 | TRBV18 | ASSPRENRVANEQF
TRBJ1-4 | TRBV5-6 | ASSLGGGARRPLF
TRBJ2-1 | TRBV5-1 | ASSPSGTMSYNEQF
TRBJ2-3 | TRBV7-9 | ASSLLSGRGPDTQY
TRBJ2-5 | TRBV7-2 | ASSLELARQRQETQY
TRBJ1-2 | TRBV6-5 | ASSYSGGGFGYT
TRBJ2-5 | TRBV7-2 | ASSHPSGGFRY
TRBJ2-1 | TRBV7-2 | ASSLARHNEQF
TRBJ1-3 | TRBV15 | ATSSGTAGNTIY
TRBJ2-7 | TRBV27 | ASSPTGTEQY
TRBJ1-2 | TRBV19 | AVRTFDGYT
TRBJ2-5 | TRBV15 | ATSRDRASMETQY
TRBJ2-7 | TRBV18 | ASSPGFSPAGPYEQY
TRBJ1-2 | TRBV7-9 | ASSPPSIGYGYT
TRBJ2-2 | TRBV7-8 | ASSPLTSGRISGGELF
TRBJ1-5 | TRBV5-1 | ASRAGHNSNQPQH
TRBJ1-5 | TRBV7-8 | ASSLTTGDNQPQH
TRBJ2-3 | TRBV29-1 | SVAPRRGPSTDTQY
TRBJ1-1 | TRBV7-3 | ASSLFPGAGDNTEAF
TRBJ2-3 | TRBV24-1 | ATSDLSGAGDTQY
TRBJ1-1 | TRBV3-1 | ASSQVFGEAEAF
TRBJ2-2 | TRBV7-2 | ASSLYGGANTGELF
TRBJ2-5 | TRBV13 | ASSSGLAIRETQY
TRBJ1-2 | TRBV20-1 | SADRDRVLYGYT
TRBJ2-3 | TRBV6-5 | ASSRKGTDTQY
TRBJ1-1 | TRBV20-1 | SASNPQAAEAF
TRBJ1-2 | TRBV20-1 | SADQTGGNYGYT
TRBJ2-3 | TRBV2 | ASTNTLAGGPDTQY
TRBJ2-7 | TRBV15 | ATSVREDAYEQY
TRBJ1-2 | TRBV29-1 | SVEKGRGVDGYT
TRBJ2-7 | TRBV5-1 | ASSYLPTGTEQY
TRBJ2-1 | TRBV12-3/TRBV12-4 | ASTLVRNEQF
TRBJ2-7 | TRBV11-2 | ASSPSQGTYEQY
TRBJ1-5 | TRBV12-3/TRBV12-4 | ASSLNSGIDQPQH
TRBJ2-2 | TRBV7-9 | ASTRPDRGQTGELF
TRBJ2-2 | TRBV6-5 | ASSWGMNTGELF
TRBJ2-1 | TRBV18 | ASSPPAGSDEQF
TRBJ1-2 | TRBV12-3/TRBV12-4 | ASSTAGSYGYT